These T cell receptor beta chains were read from a single sample in a study of blood T cells in healthy people across ages. TCRdb itself ran the 5' RACE reads through MiXCR, one entry per CDR3 protein. Of 1,500,000 or so distinct CDR3 sequences listed, roughly 59% are singletons. Sequenced sample: blood. These receptors all stem from a man between 18 and 35 years old in good health. Both conserved end residues are part of each CDR3. A D gene is named only where the DNA matches it firmly. Clone size is given for some rows only: seen once, a few or many times, or a class if the clone is expanded.

D gene: -; clone size: -; V gene: TRBV4-3; J gene: TRBJ2-7; CDR3 DNA: TGCGCCAGCAGCCAAGATATCCAGGGTTGGCGCGAGCAGTACTTC; CDR3 protein: CASSQDIQGWREQYF
D gene: -; clone size: -; V gene: TRBV2; J gene: TRBJ2-7; CDR3 DNA: TGTGCCAGCAGTGAGTACAGGAACTCCTACGAGCAGTACTTC; CDR3 protein: CASSEYRNSYEQYF
D gene: -; clone size: -; V gene: TRBV20-1; J gene: TRBJ2-5; CDR3 DNA: TGCAGTGCTAGGGTCGGTATGGCCCAGTACTTC; CDR3 protein: CSARVGMAQYF
D gene: -; clone size: -; V gene: TRBV7-6; J gene: TRBJ2-1; CDR3 DNA: TGTGCCAGCAGCTTAGGAGTAGGGGTCTACAATGAGCAGTTCTTC; CDR3 protein: CASSLGVGVYNEQFF
D gene: TRBD1; clone size: few; V gene: TRBV13; J gene: TRBJ2-3; CDR3 DNA: TGTGCCAGCAGCCCCGGGACAGCCCTAGATACGCAGTATTTT; CDR3 protein: CASSPGTALDTQYF
D gene: TRBD2; clone size: -; V gene: TRBV14; J gene: TRBJ2-5; CDR3 DNA: TGTGCCAGCAGCCTCCTAGGGACTAGCCAAGAGACCCAGTACTTC; CDR3 protein: CASSLLGTSQETQYF
D gene: TRBD1; clone size: -; V gene: TRBV3-1; J gene: TRBJ2-4; CDR3 DNA: TGTGCCAGCAGCCACCAGCGGGACAGGGTAAGCATGGAGCAGTACTTC; CDR3 protein: CASSHQRDRVSMEQYF
D gene: -; clone size: few; V gene: TRBV7-2; J gene: TRBJ1-5; CDR3 DNA: TGTGCCAGCAGCTTATTAGGAGGGGTAGGTCAGCCCCAGCATTTT; CDR3 protein: CASSLLGGVGQPQHF
D gene: TRBD2; clone size: -; V gene: TRBV7-2; J gene: TRBJ2-1; CDR3 DNA: TGTGCCAGCAGCTCCACTAGCGGGGCCTCCTACAATGAGCAGTTCTTC; CDR3 protein: CASSSTSGASYNEQFF
D gene: -; clone size: few; V gene: TRBV6-1; J gene: TRBJ2-2; CDR3 DNA: TGTGCCAGCAGTGAAGCGGCGTCGGTTGCCTTTAACACCGGGGAGCTGTTTTTT; CDR3 protein: CASSEAASVAFNTGELFF
D gene: -; clone size: -; V gene: TRBV14; J gene: TRBJ2-7; CDR3 DNA: TGTGCCAGTAGCCAAGTGGAGCAGCCCTTACGCTACGAGCAGTACTTC; CDR3 protein: CASSQVEQPLRYEQYF
D gene: -; clone size: -; V gene: TRBV15; J gene: TRBJ2-5; CDR3 DNA: TGTGCCACCAGCAGAGTCGGAAACCAAGAGACCCAGTACTTC; CDR3 protein: CATSRVGNQETQYF
D gene: -; clone size: few; V gene: TRBV11-3; J gene: TRBJ2-3; CDR3 DNA: TGTGCCAGCAGCCACAGGGAATGGGGGGATACGCAGTATTTT; CDR3 protein: CASSHREWGDTQYF
D gene: TRBD1; clone size: few; V gene: TRBV10-3; J gene: TRBJ2-3; CDR3 DNA: TGTGCCATCAGTCCAGTTACCGGGACAGGGATCACAGATACGCAGTATTTT; CDR3 protein: CAISPVTGTGITDTQYF
D gene: -; clone size: -; V gene: TRBV7-9; J gene: TRBJ2-7; CDR3 DNA: TGTGCCAGCAGCGTATCAGCTCGGACCAACGAGCAGTACTTC; CDR3 protein: CASSVSARTNEQYF
D gene: -; clone size: many; V gene: TRBV4-1; J gene: TRBJ2-7; CDR3 DNA: TGCGCCAGCAGCCAAGATCCTCGATACGAGCAGTACTTC; CDR3 protein: CASSQDPRYEQYF
D gene: -; clone size: -; V gene: TRBV20-1; J gene: TRBJ1-2; CDR3 DNA: TGCAGTGCCATACAGGGAGCCGTCTATGGCTACACCTTC; CDR3 protein: CSAIQGAVYGYTF
D gene: -; clone size: -; V gene: TRBV7-2; J gene: TRBJ2-3; CDR3 DNA: TGTGCCAGCAGCCGGGACTTTCAGGATACGCAGTATTTT; CDR3 protein: CASSRDFQDTQYF
D gene: -; clone size: -; V gene: TRBV4-1; J gene: TRBJ2-7; CDR3 DNA: TGCGCCAGCAGCCAAGTTCCTAGCGACTACGAGCAGTACTTC; CDR3 protein: CASSQVPSDYEQYF
D gene: TRBD2; clone size: many; V gene: TRBV5-1; J gene: TRBJ2-7; CDR3 DNA: TGTGCCAGCAGCTTAGGACTAGCGGGAGACTACGAGCAGTACTTC; CDR3 protein: CASSLGLAGDYEQYF
D gene: -; clone size: -; V gene: TRBV5-6; J gene: TRBJ2-1; CDR3 DNA: TGTGCCAGCAGCTTCGAGCAAGAGACCCAGTTCTTC; CDR3 protein: CASSFEQETQFF
D gene: -; clone size: -; V gene: TRBV11-2; J gene: TRBJ1-2; CDR3 DNA: TGTGCCAGCAGCCTATCCCCCGGGGGGACACACGGCTACACCTTC; CDR3 protein: CASSLSPGGTHGYTF